This is a list of T cell receptor beta chains from one sample in a study of blood T cell repertoires in COVID-19. Libraries were prepared by immunoSEQ multiplex PCR; TCRdb keeps only in-frame clonotypes and omits some of them. Of about 83,000 clones in the sample, around nine tenths were seen once. Sequenced input: peripheral blood. The receptors originated from an elderly woman with active or convalescent COVID-19. CDR3s include the opening cysteine and the closing phenylalanine or tryptophan. D genes are given only for firm matches. Size is omitted from some rows. Given values are once, few, many or a class for expanded clones.

len	v_gene	d_gene	j_gene	abundance	CDR3nt	CDR3aa
14	TRBV5-1	TRBD1	TRBJ1-6	NA	TGCGCCAGCAGCGTTAACAGGGGCGGTTCACCCCTCCACTTT	CASSVNRGGSPLHF
12	TRBV28	NA	TRBJ2-7	NA	TGTGCCAGCAGCAGGGGGGTGAGGGAGCAGTACTTC	CASSRGVREQYF
18	TRBV27	TRBD1	TRBJ2-6	NA	TGTGCCAGCAGACCACCGGGACAGGGAGGCTCTGGGGCCAACGTCCTGACTTTC	CASRPPGQGGSGANVLTF
19	TRBV5-1	NA	TRBJ2-5	once	TGCGCCAGCAGCTTGGACTTGCGACAAACGAATACCCCCCAAGAGACCCAGTACTTC	CASSLDLRQTNTPQETQYF
16	TRBV12-2	NA	TRBJ2-7	NA	TGTGCAAGTCGCTTAGATTCGAGACAGGGAACCTACGAGCAGTACTTC	CASRLDSRQGTYEQYF
13	TRBV12-3/TRBV12-4	TRBD1	TRBJ1-1	NA	TGTGCCAGCAGCCCGACAGGGAAAGGCGTAGCTTTCTTT	CASSPTGKGVAFF
14	TRBV7-8	TRBD1	TRBJ1-1	NA	TGTGCCAGCAGAAAGGGACAGGGGAACACTGAAGCTTTCTTT	CASRKGQGNTEAFF
14	TRBV27	NA	TRBJ1-1	NA	TGTGCCAGCAGTTTAATCCCCAGGGTTCCTGAAGCTTTCTTT	CASSLIPRVPEAFF
13	TRBV6-5	TRBD2	TRBJ2-7	NA	TGTGCCAGCAGCCTAGCGGGGACCTACGAGCAGTACTTC	CASSLAGTYEQYF
14	TRBV7-2	TRBD1	TRBJ1-1	NA	TGTGCCAGCAGCTTGACAGGGGGATACACTGAAGCTTTCTTT	CASSLTGGYTEAFF